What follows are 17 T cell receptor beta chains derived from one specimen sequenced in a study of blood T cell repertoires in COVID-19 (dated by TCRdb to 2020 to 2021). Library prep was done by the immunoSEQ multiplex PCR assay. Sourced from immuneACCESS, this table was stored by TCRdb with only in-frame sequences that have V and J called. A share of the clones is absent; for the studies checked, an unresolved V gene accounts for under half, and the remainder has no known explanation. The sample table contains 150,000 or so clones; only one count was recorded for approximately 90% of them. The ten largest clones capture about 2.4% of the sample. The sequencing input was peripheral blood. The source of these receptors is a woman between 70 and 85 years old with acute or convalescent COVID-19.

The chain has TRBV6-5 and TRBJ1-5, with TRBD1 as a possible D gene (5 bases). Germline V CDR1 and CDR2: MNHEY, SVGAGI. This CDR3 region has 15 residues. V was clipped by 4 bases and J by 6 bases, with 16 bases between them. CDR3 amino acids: CASSFTQGFGQPQHF. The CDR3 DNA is TGTGCCAGCAGTTTTACCCAGGGATTCGGTCAGCCCCAGCATTTT.

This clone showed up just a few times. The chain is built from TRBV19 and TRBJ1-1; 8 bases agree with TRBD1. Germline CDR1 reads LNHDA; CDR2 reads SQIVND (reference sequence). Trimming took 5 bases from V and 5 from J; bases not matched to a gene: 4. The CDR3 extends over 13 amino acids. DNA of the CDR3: TGTGCCAGTAGTGGACAGGGAGGAACTGAAGCTTTCTTT. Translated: CASSGQGGTEAFF.

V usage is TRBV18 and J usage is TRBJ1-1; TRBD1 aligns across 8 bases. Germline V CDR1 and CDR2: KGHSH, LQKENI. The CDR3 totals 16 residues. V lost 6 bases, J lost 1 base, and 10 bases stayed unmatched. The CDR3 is CASSRTGLQGNTEAFF. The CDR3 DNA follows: TGTGCCAGCTCGCGGACAGGGCTTCAGGGGAACACTGAAGCTTTCTTT.

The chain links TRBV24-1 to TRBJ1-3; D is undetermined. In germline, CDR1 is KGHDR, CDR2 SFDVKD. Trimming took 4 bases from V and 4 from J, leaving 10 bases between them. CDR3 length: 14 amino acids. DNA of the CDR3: TGTGCCACCAGTGACAGCGATGGGGGAAACACCATATATTTT. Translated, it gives CATSDSDGGNTIYF.

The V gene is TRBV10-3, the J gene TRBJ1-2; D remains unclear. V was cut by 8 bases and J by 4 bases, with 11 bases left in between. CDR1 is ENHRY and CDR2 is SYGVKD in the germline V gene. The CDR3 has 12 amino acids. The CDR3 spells CAIDDTGYGYTF. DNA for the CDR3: TGTGCCATCGATGATACGGGCTATGGCTACACCTTC.

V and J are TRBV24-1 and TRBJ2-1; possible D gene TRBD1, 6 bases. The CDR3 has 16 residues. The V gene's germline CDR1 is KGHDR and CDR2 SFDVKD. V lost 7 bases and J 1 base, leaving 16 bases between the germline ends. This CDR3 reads CATRGAGTNSYNEQFF. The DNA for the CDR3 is TGTGCCACCAGGGGAGCCGGGACAAATTCCTACAATGAGCAGTTCTTC.

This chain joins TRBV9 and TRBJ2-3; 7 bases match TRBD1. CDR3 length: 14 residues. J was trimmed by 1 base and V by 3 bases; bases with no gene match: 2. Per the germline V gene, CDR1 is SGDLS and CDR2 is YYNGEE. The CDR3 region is CASSAQGRTDTQYF. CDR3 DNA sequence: TGTGCCAGCAGCGCACAGGGGCGCACAGATACGCAGTATTTT.

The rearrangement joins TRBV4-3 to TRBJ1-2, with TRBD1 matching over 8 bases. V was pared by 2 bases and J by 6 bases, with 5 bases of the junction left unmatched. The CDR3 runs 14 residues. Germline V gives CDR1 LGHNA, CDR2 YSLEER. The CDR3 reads CASSQWTGSHGYTF. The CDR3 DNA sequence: TGCGCCAGCAGCCAATGGACAGGGAGCCATGGCTACACCTTC.

The CDR3 DNA reads TGTGCCAGCTCCTCGACAGGGGAAAGAAGGTCCTATAATTCACCCCTCCACTTT. It codes for CASSSTGERRSYNSPLHF. This chain joins TRBV18 and TRBJ1-6; TRBD1 aligns across 8 bases. CDR1 KGHSH and CDR2 LQKENI come from the germline V gene. CDR3 length equals 18 residues. J was trimmed by 1 base and V by 6 bases; bases with no gene match: 11.

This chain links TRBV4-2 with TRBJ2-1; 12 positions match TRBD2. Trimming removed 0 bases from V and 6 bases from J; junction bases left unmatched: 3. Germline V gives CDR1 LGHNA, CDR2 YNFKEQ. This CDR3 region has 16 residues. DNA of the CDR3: TGTGCCAGCAGCCAAGACTCTAGCGGGGGGGTCAATGAGCAGTTCTTC. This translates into CASSQDSSGGVNEQFF.

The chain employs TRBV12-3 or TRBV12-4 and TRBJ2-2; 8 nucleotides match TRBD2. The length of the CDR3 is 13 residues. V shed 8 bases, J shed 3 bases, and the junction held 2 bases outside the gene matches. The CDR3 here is CASRGGHTGELFF. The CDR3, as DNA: TGTGCCAGCCGGGGGGGGCACACCGGGGAGCTGTTTTTT.

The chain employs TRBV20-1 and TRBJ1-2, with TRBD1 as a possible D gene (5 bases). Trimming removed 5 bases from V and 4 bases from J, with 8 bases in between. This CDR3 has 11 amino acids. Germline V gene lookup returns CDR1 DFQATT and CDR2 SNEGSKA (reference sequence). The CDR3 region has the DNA TGCAGTGCTGGGCAGGGCTATGGCTACACCTTC. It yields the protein CSAGQGYGYTF.

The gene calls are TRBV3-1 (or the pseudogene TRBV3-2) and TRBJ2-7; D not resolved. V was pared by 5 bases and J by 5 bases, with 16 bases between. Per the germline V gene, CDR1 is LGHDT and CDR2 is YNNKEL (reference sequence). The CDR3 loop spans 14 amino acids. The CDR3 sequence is CASSTNHRIHEQYF. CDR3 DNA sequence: TGTGCCAGCAGCACAAACCATCGAATACACGAGCAGTACTTC.

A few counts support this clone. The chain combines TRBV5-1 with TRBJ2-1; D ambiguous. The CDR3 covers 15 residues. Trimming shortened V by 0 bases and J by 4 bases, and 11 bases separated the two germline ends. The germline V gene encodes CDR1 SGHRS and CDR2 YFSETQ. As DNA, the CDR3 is TGCGCCAGCAGCTTGGTGGCAGGTTCGTACAATGAGCAGTTCTTC. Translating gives CASSLVAGSYNEQFF.

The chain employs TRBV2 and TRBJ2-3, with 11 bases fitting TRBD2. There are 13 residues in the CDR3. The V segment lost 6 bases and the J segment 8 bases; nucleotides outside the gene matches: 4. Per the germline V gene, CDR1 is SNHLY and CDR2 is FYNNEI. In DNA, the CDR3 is TGTGCCAGCAGGACTAGCGGGGTTGGTACGCAGTATTTT. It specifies CASRTSGVGTQYF.

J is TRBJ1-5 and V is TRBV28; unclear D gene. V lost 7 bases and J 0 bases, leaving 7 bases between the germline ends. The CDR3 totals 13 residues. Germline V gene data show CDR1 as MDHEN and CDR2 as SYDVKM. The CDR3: CASKQDSNQPQHF. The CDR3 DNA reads TGTGCCAGCAAGCAGGATAGCAATCAGCCCCAGCATTTT.

The CDR3 coding sequence is TGTGCCAGCACTTCGATAGTGAGCAATCAGCCCCAGCATTTT. Encoded protein: CASTSIVSNQPQHF. The chain recombines TRBV2 with TRBJ1-5; unclear D gene. The V end lost 7 bases, the J end lost 1 base, and 11 bases lay between the germline ends. CDR3 length equals 14 residues. Germline CDR1 is SNHLY and CDR2 is FYNNEI.